The TCR beta chain under discussion was sequenced for a study of TIL therapy for anti-PD-1-resistant metastatic lung cancer. At the level of the study: Patients had a median age of nearly 55 years (range roughly 35-85). Study outcomes and limitations: Many TIL product clones were absent from baseline tumor, suggesting clonal contraction. Compared with baseline intratumoral T cells, expanded TIL cultures were more clonal and less diverse (around 5.9% vs 31%).

Sequencing used immunoSEQ v3. Sequencing depth was some 2 million read pairs for survey level, about 5-6.5 million for deep. Assay: immunoSEQ multiplex PCR; the TCRdb copy retains only in-frame clones and omits some. The sample lists 7,000 to 9,000 clones, roughly 74% seen once, with around 7.3% in the top ten. As for time point: pre-treatment sample, taken before nivolumab and TIL therapy. Pleural nodules or supraclavicular lymph nodes made up most of the excised metastases sampled. A remark on this clone: Its target is not known.

Germline V gene data show CDR1 as SGHRS and CDR2 as YFSETQ. CDR3 length: 16 residues. With V trimmed by 2 bases and J by 6 bases, 11 bases remained unmatched. The material sequenced was tumor tissue, taken at baseline. The origin of this receptor is a person aged 25 to 80 with non-small cell lung cancer. V and J are TRBV5-1 and TRBJ2-5; 9 bases line up with TRBD1. Written as DNA, the CDR3 is TGCGCCAGCAGCTTAGGGACAGGGAGGTTCGGGAAGACCCAGTACTTC. It is translated as CASSLGTGRFGKTQYF. The full variable domain, its missing parts supplied by reference TRBV5-1 and TRBJ2-5, is KAGVTQTPRYLIKTRGQQVTLSCSPISGHRSVSWYQQTPGQGLQFLFEYFSETQRNKGNFPGRFSGRQFSNSRSEMNVSTLELGDSALYLCASSLGTGRFGKTQYFGPGTRLLVL.